A selection of T cell receptor beta chains follows, all from one sample in a study of blood T cells in healthy people across ages. TCRdb called the 5' RACE reads again in MiXCR, with one record for every CDR3 protein. Here the sample spans approximately 1,000,000 distinct CDR3 sequences, more than 30% being singletons. The sequenced material came from blood. The origin of the receptors is a man aged 18 to 30 in good health. Each CDR3 is given with its conserved first and last residue. A D gene is named only where the DNA matches it firmly. Expanded clones are given a class, and other clones once, few, many or no size at all.

TRBJ1-2	-	TRBV19	TRBD1	TGTGCCAGTAGTATCGACAGGGAGAACTATGGCTACACCTTC	CASSIDRENYGYTF
TRBJ2-3	-	TRBV27	-	TGTGCCAGCAGTCCGAAACCGAAGACAGGGAGGGGAACAGATATGCAGTATTTT	CASSPKPKTGRGTDMQYF
TRBJ2-7	few	TRBV4-3	-	TGCGCCAGCAGCCAAGATTACCCCAACAGCGCCTACGAGCAGTACTTC	CASSQDYPNSAYEQYF
TRBJ2-1	many	TRBV20-1	TRBD1	TGCAGTGCTCGGACAGGGCTCTACAATGAGCAGTTCTTC	CSARTGLYNEQFF
TRBJ1-1	few	TRBV5-1	-	TGCGCCAGCAGCTTGGGGGGGACGGTCACTGAAGCTTTCTTT	CASSLGGTVTEAFF
TRBJ1-2	once	TRBV13	TRBD1	TGTGCCAGCAGTTTTCCCGGACAGGGGACGTACTATGGCTACACCTTC	CASSFPGQGTYYGYTF
TRBJ2-3	few	TRBV20-1	-	TGCAGTGCTAGACCGAACCCCAGTTCCGGGAACACAGATACGCAGTATTTT	CSARPNPSSGNTDTQYF
TRBJ1-2	-	TRBV20-1	-	TGCAGTGCTCCCACAGGTTTATATGGCTACACCTTC	CSAPTGLYGYTF
TRBJ1-3	-	TRBV5-6	-	TGTGCCAGCAGCTTGGGGAGGCCGTTCTCTGGAAACACCATATATTTT	CASSLGRPFSGNTIYF
TRBJ1-6	-	TRBV20-1	TRBD1	TGCAGTGTGACAGGGCCGAGCTCCTATAATTCACCCCTCCACTTT	CSVTGPSSYNSPLHF
TRBJ2-2	once	TRBV6-1	-	TGTGCCAGCAGTGAAGCAACAGACACCGGGGAGCTGTTTTTT	CASSEATDTGELFF
TRBJ2-7	few	TRBV4-2	-	TGTGCCAGCAGCGCGGCAGGGATCACCTACGAGCAGTACTTC	CASSAAGITYEQYF
TRBJ1-1	-	TRBV2	-	TGTGCCAGCAGTGCAGGCGGGTTCGCTGAAGCTTTCTTT	CASSAGGFAEAFF
TRBJ2-5	-	TRBV11-2	-	TGTGCCGGCAGCTTAGCGGTTCAAGAGACCCAGTACTTC	CAGSLAVQETQYF
TRBJ1-4	-	TRBV20-1	-	TGCAGTGCTAGAGATCTAACCCTGCTGGGTGAAAAACTGTTTTTT	CSARDLTLLGEKLFF
TRBJ1-2	few	TRBV7-9	-	TGTGCCAGCAGCTTTGATACGCGGGGCTACACCTTC	CASSFDTRGYTF
TRBJ1-4	few	TRBV6-6	-	TGTGCCAGCAGTTACTCGGCCCTACGCTCCTCTAATGAAAAACTGTTTTTT	CASSYSALRSSNEKLFF
TRBJ1-5	-	TRBV3-1	-	TGTGCCAGCAGCCAAAACCCAGGAGATCAGCCCCAGCATTTT	CASSQNPGDQPQHF
TRBJ2-5	-	TRBV4-3	TRBD1	TGCGCCAGCAGCCAAGATCAGGGGGTTCAATCCTACAATGGGCAGTACTTC	CASSQDQGVQSYNGQYF
TRBJ2-5	-	TRBV20-1	-	TGCAGTGCCCCCGGGACCAACCAAGAGACCCAGTACTTC	CSAPGTNQETQYF
TRBJ2-1	-	TRBV9	-	TGTGCCAGCAGCCCAGCTTCCAGGGGGGACAATGAGCAGTTCTTC	CASSPASRGDNEQFF
TRBJ2-3	-	TRBV5-1	-	TGCGCCAGCAGCTTCGAACCGGGGAGAGGCAACACAGATACGCAGTATTTT	CASSFEPGRGNTDTQYF
TRBJ2-5	-	TRBV19	TRBD1	TGTGCCAGTAGTTCCCGCGCAGGGACAGGCGAGACCCAGTACTTC	CASSSRAGTGETQYF
TRBJ1-1	-	TRBV7-2	-	TGTGCCAGCAGCTTATTCAGGGGCTCAGCTTTCTTT	CASSLFRGSAFF
TRBJ2-3	few	TRBV6-1	-	TGTGCCAGCAGTAGTACGGGACCGATGACAGATACGCAGTATTTT	CASSSTGPMTDTQYF
TRBJ1-1	few	TRBV9	-	TGTGCCAGCAGCGTAGTATCGAACACTGAAGCTTTCTTT	CASSVVSNTEAFF
TRBJ2-7	-	TRBV6-2/TRBV6-3	TRBD2	TGTGCCAGCAGAAGCGGGACTAGCAATACCTACGAGCAGTACTTC	CASRSGTSNTYEQYF
TRBJ1-2	-	TRBV24-1	-	TGTGCCACCAGTGATGGGGGGGGCTCTGGCTACACCTTC	CATSDGGGSGYTF
TRBJ2-3	-	TRBV6-6	TRBD2	TGTGCCAGCAGTTACCCTCTAGCGGGGGGGCCAATAGATACGCAGTATTTT	CASSYPLAGGPIDTQYF
TRBJ2-5	-	TRBV7-2	-	TGTGCCAGCAGCTTAGTTTATCCGGGGGGCGCCCAGACCCAGTACTTC	CASSLVYPGGAQTQYF